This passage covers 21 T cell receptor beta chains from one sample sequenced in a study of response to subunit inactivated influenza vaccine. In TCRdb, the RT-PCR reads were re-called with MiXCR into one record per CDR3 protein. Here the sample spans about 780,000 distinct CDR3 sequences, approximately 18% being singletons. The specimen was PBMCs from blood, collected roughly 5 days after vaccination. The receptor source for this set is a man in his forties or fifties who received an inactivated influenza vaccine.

The CDR3 region is CSASGTGYTDTQYF. Written as DNA, the CDR3 is TGCAGTGCCTCCGGGACAGGGTACACAGATACGCAGTATTTT. The V call is TRBV20-1, the J call TRBJ2-3; TRBD1 agrees at 9 bases. The V gene end was trimmed by 6 bases and the J gene end by 2 bases; junction bases not matched to a gene: 6. The CDR3 is made up of 14 amino acids. The germline CDR1 and CDR2 sequences are DFQATT and SNEGSKA (reference sequence).

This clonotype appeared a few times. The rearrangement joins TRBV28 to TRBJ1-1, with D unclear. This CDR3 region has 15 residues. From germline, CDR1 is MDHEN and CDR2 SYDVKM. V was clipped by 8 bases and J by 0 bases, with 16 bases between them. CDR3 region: CASDGPRHMNTEAFF. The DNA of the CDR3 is TGTGCCAGCGACGGGCCGCGACACATGAACACTGAAGCTTTCTTT.

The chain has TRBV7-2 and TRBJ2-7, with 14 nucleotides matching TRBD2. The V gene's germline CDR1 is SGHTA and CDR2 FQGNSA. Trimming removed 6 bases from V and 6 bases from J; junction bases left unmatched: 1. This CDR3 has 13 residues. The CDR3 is CASRGLAGVEQYF. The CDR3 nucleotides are TGTGCCAGCAGGGGACTAGCGGGAGTCGAGCAGTACTTC.

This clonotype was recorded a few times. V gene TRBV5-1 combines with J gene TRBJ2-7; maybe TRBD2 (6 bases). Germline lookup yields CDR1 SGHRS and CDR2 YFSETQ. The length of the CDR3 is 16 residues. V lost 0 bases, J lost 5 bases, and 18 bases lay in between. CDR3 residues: CASSLGGGVGKNEQYF. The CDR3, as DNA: TGCGCCAGCAGCTTGGGTGGCGGGGTTGGGAAAAACGAGCAGTACTTC.

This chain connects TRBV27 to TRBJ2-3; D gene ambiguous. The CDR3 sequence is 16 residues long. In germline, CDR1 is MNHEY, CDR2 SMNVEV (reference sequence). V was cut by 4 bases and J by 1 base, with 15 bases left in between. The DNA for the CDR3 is TGTGCCAGCAGTTACTACCCGTCGGACGGCACAGATACGCAGTATTTT. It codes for CASSYYPSDGTDTQYF.

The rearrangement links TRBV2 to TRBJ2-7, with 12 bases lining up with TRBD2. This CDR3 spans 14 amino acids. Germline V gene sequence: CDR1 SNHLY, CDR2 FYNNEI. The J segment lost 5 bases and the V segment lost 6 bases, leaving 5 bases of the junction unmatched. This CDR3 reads CASRLAGGVDEQYF. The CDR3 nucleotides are TGTGCCAGCAGACTAGCGGGGGGCGTGGACGAGCAGTACTTC.

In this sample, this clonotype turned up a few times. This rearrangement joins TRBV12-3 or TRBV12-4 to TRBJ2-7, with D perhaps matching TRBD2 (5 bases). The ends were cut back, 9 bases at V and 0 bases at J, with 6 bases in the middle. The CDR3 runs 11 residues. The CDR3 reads CARRGSYEQYF. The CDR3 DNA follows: TGTGCCAGACGGGGCTCCTACGAGCAGTACTTC.

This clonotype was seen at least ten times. This CDR3 reads CSVWEQNTDTQYF. The DNA of the CDR3 is TGCAGCGTCTGGGAACAGAACACAGATACGCAGTATTTT. V and J are TRBV29-1 and TRBJ2-3; D not certain. The CDR3 loop spans 13 amino acids. Trimming stripped 6 bases from V and 2 bases from J, with 12 bases between. Germline-derived CDR1 and CDR2 are SQVTM and ANQGSEA.

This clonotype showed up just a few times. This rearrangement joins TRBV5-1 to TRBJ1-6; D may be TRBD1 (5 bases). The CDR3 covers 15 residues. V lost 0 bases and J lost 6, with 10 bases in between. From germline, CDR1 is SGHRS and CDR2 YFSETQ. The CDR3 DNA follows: TGCGCCAGCAGCTTGGACGTGACAGTTAATTCACCCCTCCACTTT. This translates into CASSLDVTVNSPLHF.

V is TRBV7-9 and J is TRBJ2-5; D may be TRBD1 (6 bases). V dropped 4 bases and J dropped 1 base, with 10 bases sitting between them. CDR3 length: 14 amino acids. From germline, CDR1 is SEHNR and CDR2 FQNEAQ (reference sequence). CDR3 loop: CASSSNRVQETQYF. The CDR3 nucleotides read TGTGCCAGCAGCTCTAACAGGGTCCAAGAGACCCAGTACTTC.

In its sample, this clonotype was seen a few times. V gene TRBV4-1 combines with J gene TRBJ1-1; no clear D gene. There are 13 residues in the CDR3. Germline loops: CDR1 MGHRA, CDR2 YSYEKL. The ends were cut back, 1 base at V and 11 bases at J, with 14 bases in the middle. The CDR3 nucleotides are TGCGCCAGCAGCCAAGTTATAGGGTTGGGGGCTTTCTTT. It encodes CASSQVIGLGAFF.

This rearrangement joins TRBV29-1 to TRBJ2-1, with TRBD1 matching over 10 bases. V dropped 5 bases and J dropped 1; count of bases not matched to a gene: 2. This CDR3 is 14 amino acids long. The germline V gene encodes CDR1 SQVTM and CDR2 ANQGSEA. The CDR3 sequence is CSVKGQGSYNEQFF. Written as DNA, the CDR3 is TGCAGCGTTAAGGGACAGGGGTCCTACAATGAGCAGTTCTTC.

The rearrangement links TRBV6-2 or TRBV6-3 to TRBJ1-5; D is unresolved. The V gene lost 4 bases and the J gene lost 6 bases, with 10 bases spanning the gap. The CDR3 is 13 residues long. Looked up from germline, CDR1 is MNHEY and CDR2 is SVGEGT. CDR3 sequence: CASSFRGSQPQHF. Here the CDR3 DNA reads TGTGCCAGCAGTTTCCGCGGGAGTCAGCCCCAGCATTTT.

CDR3 bases: TGCGCCAGCAGCTTGACAGCTAGCGGGGGACGCACAGATACGCAGTATTTT. Its protein product is CASSLTASGGRTDTQYF. V gene TRBV5-1 combines with J gene TRBJ2-3; 10 bases fit TRBD2. The CDR3 consists of 17 residues. V was pared by 1 base and J by 1 base, with 6 bases of the junction left unmatched. Germline V gene lookup returns CDR1 SGHRS and CDR2 YFSETQ.

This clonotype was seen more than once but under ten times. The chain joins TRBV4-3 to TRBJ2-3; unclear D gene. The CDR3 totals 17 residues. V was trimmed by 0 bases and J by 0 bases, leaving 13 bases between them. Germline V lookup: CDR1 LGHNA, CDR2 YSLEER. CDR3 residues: CASSQEVRRSSTDTQYF. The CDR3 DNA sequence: TGCGCCAGCAGCCAAGAAGTGAGGAGAAGTAGCACAGATACGCAGTATTTT.

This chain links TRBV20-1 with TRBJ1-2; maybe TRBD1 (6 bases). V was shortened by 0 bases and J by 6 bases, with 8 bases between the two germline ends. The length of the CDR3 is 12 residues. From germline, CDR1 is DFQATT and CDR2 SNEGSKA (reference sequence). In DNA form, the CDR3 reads TGCAGTGCTAGAGAAAACAGGGATGGCTACACCTTC. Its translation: CSARENRDGYTF.

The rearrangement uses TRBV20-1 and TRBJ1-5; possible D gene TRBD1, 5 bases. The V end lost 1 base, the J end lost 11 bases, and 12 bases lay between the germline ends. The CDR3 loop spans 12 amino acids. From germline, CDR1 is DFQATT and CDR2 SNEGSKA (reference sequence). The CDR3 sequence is CSARAPGGTQHF. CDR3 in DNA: TGCAGTGCTAGAGCCCCCGGGGGGACCCAGCATTTT.

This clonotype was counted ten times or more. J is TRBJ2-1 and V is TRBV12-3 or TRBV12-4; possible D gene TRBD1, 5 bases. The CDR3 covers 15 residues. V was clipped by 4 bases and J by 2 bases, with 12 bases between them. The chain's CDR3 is CASSWGQTTYNEQFF. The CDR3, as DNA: TGTGCCAGCAGTTGGGGCCAAACGACCTACAATGAGCAGTTCTTC.

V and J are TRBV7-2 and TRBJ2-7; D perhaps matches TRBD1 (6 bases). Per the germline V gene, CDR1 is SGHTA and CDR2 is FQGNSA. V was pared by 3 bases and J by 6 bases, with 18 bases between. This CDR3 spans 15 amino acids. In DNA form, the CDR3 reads TGTGCCAGCAGCTTCGGGGACAACCATCGGGCCGAGCAGTACTTC. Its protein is CASSFGDNHRAEQYF.

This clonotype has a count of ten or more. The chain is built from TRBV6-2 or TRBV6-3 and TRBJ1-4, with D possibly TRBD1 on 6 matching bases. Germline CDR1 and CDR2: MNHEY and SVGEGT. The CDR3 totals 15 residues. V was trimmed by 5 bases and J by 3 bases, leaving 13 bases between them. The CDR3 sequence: CASSRLGTSNEKLFF. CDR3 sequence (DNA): TGTGCCAGCAGTCGACTCGGGACATCTAATGAAAAACTGTTTTTT.

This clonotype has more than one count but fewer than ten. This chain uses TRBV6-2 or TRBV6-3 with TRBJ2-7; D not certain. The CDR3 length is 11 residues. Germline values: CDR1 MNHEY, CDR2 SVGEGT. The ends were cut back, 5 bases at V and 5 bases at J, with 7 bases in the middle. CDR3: CASSHSHEQYF. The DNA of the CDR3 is TGTGCCAGCAGTCACAGCCACGAGCAGTACTTC.